Below, 23 T cell receptor beta chains from the same sample are listed, as sequenced in a study of T cells after yellow fever vaccination. TCRdb re-called the 5' RACE reads with MiXCR, one entry per CDR3 protein. Of around 340,000 distinct CDR3 sequences listed, roughly an eighth are singletons. The sample in question was CD4+ T cells sorted from PBMCs, obtained 15 days after the yellow fever booster vaccination. These receptor sequences come from a man younger than 35 who received the YFV17D yellow fever vaccine.

This clonotype was observed a few times. The chain links TRBV5-1 to TRBJ2-2; 7 positions match TRBD1. The germline V gene has CDR1 SGHRS and CDR2 YFSETQ. The CDR3 spans 15 residues. Unmatched junction bases numbered 2, after V lost 0 bases and J lost 3 bases. The CDR3 here is CASSLAQGDTGELFF. CDR3 coding DNA: TGCGCCAGCAGCTTGGCCCAGGGGGACACCGGGGAGCTGTTTTTT.

The chain recombines TRBV4-1 with TRBJ1-4; D is undetermined. Trimming cost V 1 base and J 5 bases, with 11 bases left between them. The CDR3 has 15 residues. CDR1 and CDR2 from the germline V gene are MGHRA and YSYEKL. CDR3 DNA: TGCGCCAGCAGCCAAGCCGGGTCAGGCAATGAAAAACTGTTTTTT. Encoded protein: CASSQAGSGNEKLFF.

This clonotype was detected a few times. The V call is TRBV11-1, the J call TRBJ2-5, with 10 nucleotides matching TRBD2. Germline CDR1 reads SGHAT; CDR2 reads FQDESV (reference sequence). V shed 5 bases and J 1 base; nucleotides not matched to a gene: 13. The CDR3 contains 18 residues. The CDR3 loop reads CASSRSFGSGGAQETQYF. The CDR3 DNA reads TGTGCCAGCAGCCGGTCTTTTGGGAGCGGGGGGGCCCAAGAGACCCAGTACTTC.

This clonotype occurred a few times. The chain is built from TRBV6-4 and TRBJ1-4, with a tentative D call TRBD1 (6 bases). Looked up from germline, CDR1 is MRHNA and CDR2 is SNTAGT. The CDR3 contains 13 residues. With 8 bases removed from V and 7 bases from J, the gap between germline ends came to 14 bases. This chain's CDR3 is CASVPGAGEKLFF. DNA for the CDR3: TGTGCCAGCGTCCCGGGGGCAGGTGAAAAACTGTTTTTT.

This clonotype has just a few counts. This chain uses TRBV5-6 with TRBJ2-3; the D gene is possibly TRBD2 (7 bases). CDR1 and CDR2 from the germline V gene are SGHDT and YYEEEE. The CDR3 covers 15 residues. V was cut by 2 bases and J by 4 bases, with 14 bases left in between. The chain's CDR3 is CASSFRGAGADTQYF. CDR3 nucleotide sequence: TGTGCCAGCAGCTTTCGGGGGGCCGGGGCAGATACGCAGTATTTT.

The V and J genes are TRBV3-1 and TRBJ2-3; TRBD2 matches 7 bases. CDR3 length: 16 residues. CDR1 is LGHDT, CDR2 YNNKEL, per germline (reference sequence). Trimming at V came to 3 bases and at J to 5 bases, leaving 11 bases not matched to a gene. The DNA of the CDR3 is TGTGCCAGCAGCCAGCACGGGAGCGGGGAGGAAGATACGCAGTATTTT. Protein product: CASSQHGSGEEDTQYF.

This clonotype was counted ten times or more. The chain joins TRBV24-1 to TRBJ1-4; D uncertain. Between the trimmed V and J ends, which lost 6 bases and 8 bases, there was a span of 15 bases. The germline gives CDR1 KGHDR, CDR2 SFDVKD. The CDR3 is 14 residues long. CDR3 amino acids: CATSPARTKEKLFF. In nucleotides, the CDR3 is TGTGCCACCAGTCCGGCCAGGACGAAGGAAAAACTGTTTTTT.

This clonotype was observed a handful of times. The rearrangement links TRBV7-2 to TRBJ1-1; a weak D match, TRBD1 (5 bases). The V and J ends lost 5 bases and 4 bases respectively, with 17 bases between them. The CDR3 contains 15 residues. Germline V gene sequence: CDR1 SGHTA, CDR2 FQGNSA. The CDR3 reads CASSDTGLGPTEAFF. The CDR3 DNA reads TGTGCCAGCAGCGACACTGGGTTGGGACCCACTGAAGCTTTCTTT.

This clonotype was recorded a few times. The chain combines TRBV9 with TRBJ1-1, with D perhaps TRBD1 (6 bases). Germline-derived CDR1 and CDR2 are SGDLS and YYNGEE. Trimming removed 0 bases at V and 8 bases at J, with 17 bases between. The CDR3 is made up of 15 amino acids. The CDR3 sequence is CASSVGGRGVREAFF. The CDR3 nucleotides are TGTGCCAGCAGCGTAGGGGGTAGGGGGGTGCGAGAAGCTTTCTTT.

The chain carries TRBV5-1 and TRBJ2-5; TRBD2 aligns across 8 bases. This CDR3 has 16 amino acids. J gave up 1 base and V 0 bases, and 5 bases lay outside the gene matches. The germline gives CDR1 SGHRS, CDR2 YFSETQ. The CDR3: CASSLAVGGAQETQYF. DNA of the CDR3: TGCGCCAGCAGCTTGGCCGTCGGGGGGGCCCAAGAGACCCAGTACTTC.

V gene TRBV7-2 combines with J gene TRBJ2-5; D perhaps matches TRBD1 (5 bases). V lost 7 bases, J lost 5 bases, and 14 bases lay in between. This CDR3 contains 13 residues. Germline V CDR1 and CDR2: SGHTA, FQGNSA. The CDR3 is CASNTRASETQYF. The DNA of the CDR3 is TGTGCCAGCAACACCAGGGCGTCGGAGACCCAGTACTTC. The whole variable domain, remainder taken from reference TRBV7-2 and TRBJ2-5, is GAGVSQSPSNKVTEKGKDVELRCDPISGHTALYWYRQSLGQGLEFLIYFQGNSAPDKSGLPSDRFSAERTGGSVSTLTIQRTQQEDSAVYLCASNTRASETQYFGPGTRLLVL.

The V and J genes are TRBV9 and TRBJ2-1, with 7 bases that match TRBD2. Germline V gene sequence: CDR1 SGDLS, CDR2 YYNGEE. The CDR3 extends over 14 amino acids. J gave up 0 bases and V 9 bases, and 6 bases lay outside the gene matches. The CDR3 reads CATTGGSSYNEQFF. The CDR3 bases are TGTGCCACAACGGGAGGTAGCTCCTACAATGAGCAGTTCTTC.

This clonotype has more than one count but fewer than ten. V and J are TRBV23-1 and TRBJ2-1; no reliable D call. TRBV23-1 is sorted into the ORF group, with uncertain function. The CDR3 spans 14 residues. Between the trimmed V and J ends, which lost 3 bases and 10 bases, there was a span of 16 bases. The CDR3 DNA sequence: TGCGCCAGCAGTCACTCCATCACACGGCCCGAGCAGTTCTTC. This sequence encodes CASSHSITRPEQFF.

The chain carries TRBV28 and TRBJ1-2; 7 bases line up with TRBD1. The CDR3 covers 12 residues. Germline CDR1 and CDR2: MDHEN and SYDVKM. The V segment lost 5 bases and the J segment 8 bases; nucleotides outside the gene matches: 5. The CDR3 here is CASSRGREGYTF. CDR3 bases: TGTGCCAGCAGTAGGGGGCGGGAGGGCTACACCTTC.

This chain uses TRBV20-1 with TRBJ2-1; TRBD2 aligns across 12 bases. Unmatched junction bases numbered 8, after V lost 2 bases and J lost 9 bases. CDR1 is DFQATT and CDR2 is SNEGSKA in the germline V gene (reference sequence). The CDR3 has 15 residues. The CDR3 DNA sequence: TGCAGTGCTAGAACGCTAGCGGGGGGGCTAAGTGAGCAGTTCTTC. Residues: CSARTLAGGLSEQFF.

This clonotype was seen ten or more times. The V gene is TRBV5-1, the J gene TRBJ2-2; TRBD2 agrees at 11 bases. The germline gives CDR1 SGHRS, CDR2 YFSETQ. The CDR3 spans 15 residues. The V and J ends lost 5 bases and 2 bases, in that order; junction bases with no gene match: 2. DNA of the CDR3: TGCGCCAGCAGAACTAGCGGGGGTAACACCGGGGAGCTGTTTTTT. Translation: CASRTSGGNTGELFF.

This chain links TRBV7-3 with TRBJ1-6; 7 bases map to TRBD1. Trimming removed 6 bases from V and 7 bases from J; junction bases left unmatched: 9. The CDR3 contains 15 residues. Germline V lookup: CDR1 SGHTA, CDR2 FQGTGA. DNA for the CDR3: TGTGCCAGCAGTATTGACAGGGCCGGAAATTCACCCCTCCACTTT. Its translation: CASSIDRAGNSPLHF.

The genes are TRBV11-2 and TRBJ2-7; D ambiguous. Germline V gene data show CDR1 as SGHAT and CDR2 as FQNNGV. The CDR3 contains 15 residues. Deletions cut 5 bases from V and 3 bases from J, with 17 bases between. The DNA for the CDR3 is TGTGCCAGCAGCCCAAGCTCCGGGCAATACTACGAGCAGTACGTC. Protein product: CASSPSSGQYYEQYV.

This clonotype was detected a few times. The chain uses TRBV5-4 and TRBJ2-3; a possible D gene is TRBD1 (6 bases). The germline gives CDR1 SGHNT, CDR2 YYREEE (reference sequence). There are 14 residues in the CDR3. V shed 0 bases and J shed 5 bases, with 10 bases lying between them. CDR3 region: CASSLGGQVDTQYF. The CDR3, as DNA: TGTGCCAGCAGCTTGGGGGGGCAGGTAGATACGCAGTATTTT.

This clonotype was counted a few times. The chain employs TRBV7-9 and TRBJ1-2; D gene unclear. Germline V gene lookup returns CDR1 SEHNR and CDR2 FQNEAQ (reference sequence). V lost 1 base and J 8 bases, leaving 17 bases between the germline ends. The CDR3 is made up of 15 amino acids. This chain's CDR3 is CASSLGSAGRVGYTF. The CDR3 bases are TGTGCCAGCAGCTTAGGTTCGGCCGGAAGAGTCGGCTACACCTTC. The complete variable domain, with remaining parts taken from reference TRBV7-9 and TRBJ1-2, reads DTGVSQNPRHKITKRGQNVTFRCDPISEHNRLYWYRQTLGQGPEFLTYFQNEAQLEKSRLLSDRFSAERPKGSFSTLEIQRTEQGDSAMYLCASSLGSAGRVGYTFGSGTRLTVV.

This clonotype was recorded many times. The chain has TRBV29-1 and TRBJ1-2, with D tentatively TRBD1 (5 bases). CDR3 length: 13 residues. In germline, CDR1 is SQVTM, CDR2 ANQGSEA. The ends were cut back, 4 bases at V and 5 bases at J, with 14 bases in the middle. The CDR3 spells CSVAPGGIYGYTF. CDR3 DNA: TGCAGCGTTGCTCCCGGGGGAATATATGGCTACACCTTC.

The rearrangement uses TRBV5-5 and TRBJ2-7; no clear D. The CDR3 totals 13 residues. V was clipped by 2 bases and J by 4 bases, with 10 bases between them. Germline V CDR1 and CDR2: SGHKS, YYEKEE (reference sequence). CDR3 amino acids: CASSFKTSYEQYF. The CDR3 DNA is TGTGCCAGCAGCTTCAAGACTTCGTACGAGCAGTACTTC.

This clonotype was seen only a few times. The chain couples TRBV7-3 to TRBJ2-3, with 9 bases matching TRBD2. Germline loops: CDR1 SGHTA, CDR2 FQGTGA. This CDR3 is 18 amino acids long. Trimming cost V 0 bases and J 6 bases; bases outside gene matches: 13. For the CDR3, the DNA is TGTGCCAGCAGCTTAACCCCGACCGCATTAGCGGGGGATGATACGCAGTATTTT. Its translation: CASSLTPTALAGDDTQYF.